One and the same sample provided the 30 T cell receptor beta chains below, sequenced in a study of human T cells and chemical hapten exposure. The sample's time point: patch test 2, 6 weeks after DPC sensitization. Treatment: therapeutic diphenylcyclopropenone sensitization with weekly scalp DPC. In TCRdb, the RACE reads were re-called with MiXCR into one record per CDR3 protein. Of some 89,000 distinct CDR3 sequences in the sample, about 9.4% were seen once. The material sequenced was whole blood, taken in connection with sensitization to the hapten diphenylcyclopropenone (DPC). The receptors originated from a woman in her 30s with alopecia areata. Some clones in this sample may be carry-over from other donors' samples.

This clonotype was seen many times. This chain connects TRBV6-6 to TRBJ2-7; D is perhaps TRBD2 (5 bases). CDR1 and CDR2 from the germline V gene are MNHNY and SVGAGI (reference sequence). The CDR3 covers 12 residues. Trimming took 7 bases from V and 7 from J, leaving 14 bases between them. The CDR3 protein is CASTWNTGEQYF. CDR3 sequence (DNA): TGTGCCAGCACCTGGAACACGGGGGAGCAGTACTTC.

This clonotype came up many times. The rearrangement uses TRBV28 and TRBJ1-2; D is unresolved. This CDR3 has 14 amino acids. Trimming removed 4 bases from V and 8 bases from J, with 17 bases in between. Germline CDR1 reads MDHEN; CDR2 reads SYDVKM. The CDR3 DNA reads TGTGCCAGCAGTTCAGGCCGATTTGGCTTCGGCTACACCTTC. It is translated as CASSSGRFGFGYTF.

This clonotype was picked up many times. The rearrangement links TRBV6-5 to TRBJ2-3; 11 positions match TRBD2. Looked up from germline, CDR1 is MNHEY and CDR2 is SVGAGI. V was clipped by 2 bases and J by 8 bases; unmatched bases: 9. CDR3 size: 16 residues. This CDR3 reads CASSYGLAGGAGTQYF. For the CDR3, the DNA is TGTGCCAGCAGTTACGGGCTAGCGGGGGGTGCGGGTACGCAGTATTTT.

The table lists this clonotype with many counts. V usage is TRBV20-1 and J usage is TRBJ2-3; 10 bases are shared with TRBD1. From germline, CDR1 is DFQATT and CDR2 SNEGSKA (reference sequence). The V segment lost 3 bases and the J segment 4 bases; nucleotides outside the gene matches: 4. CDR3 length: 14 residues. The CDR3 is CSASDRGPADTQYF. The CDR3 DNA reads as TGCAGTGCTAGCGACAGGGGGCCTGCAGATACGCAGTATTTT.

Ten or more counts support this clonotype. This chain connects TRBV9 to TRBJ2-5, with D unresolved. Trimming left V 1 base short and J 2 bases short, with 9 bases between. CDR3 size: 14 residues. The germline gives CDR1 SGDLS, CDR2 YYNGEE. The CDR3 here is CASSVRLGQETQYF. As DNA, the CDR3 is TGTGCCAGCAGCGTACGATTAGGGCAAGAGACCCAGTACTTC.

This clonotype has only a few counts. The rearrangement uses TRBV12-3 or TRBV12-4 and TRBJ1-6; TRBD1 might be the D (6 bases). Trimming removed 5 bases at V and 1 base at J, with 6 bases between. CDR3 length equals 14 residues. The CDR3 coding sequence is TGTGCCAGCAGTGGACAGTCCTATAATTCACCCCTCCACTTT. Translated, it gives CASSGQSYNSPLHF.

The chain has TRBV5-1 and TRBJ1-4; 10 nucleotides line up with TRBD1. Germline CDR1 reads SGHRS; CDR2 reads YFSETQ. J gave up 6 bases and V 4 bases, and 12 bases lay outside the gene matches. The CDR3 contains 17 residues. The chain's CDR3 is CASSEATGGEDYEKLFF. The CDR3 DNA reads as TGCGCCAGCAGCGAGGCGACAGGGGGCGAAGATTATGAAAAACTGTTTTTT.

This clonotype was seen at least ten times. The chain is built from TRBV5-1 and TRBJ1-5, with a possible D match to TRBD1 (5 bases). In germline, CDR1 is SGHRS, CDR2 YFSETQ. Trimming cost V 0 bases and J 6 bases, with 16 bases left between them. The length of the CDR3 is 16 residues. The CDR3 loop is CASSLDVPGRVQPQHF. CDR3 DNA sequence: TGCGCCAGCAGCTTGGATGTCCCAGGGAGGGTTCAGCCCCAGCATTTT.

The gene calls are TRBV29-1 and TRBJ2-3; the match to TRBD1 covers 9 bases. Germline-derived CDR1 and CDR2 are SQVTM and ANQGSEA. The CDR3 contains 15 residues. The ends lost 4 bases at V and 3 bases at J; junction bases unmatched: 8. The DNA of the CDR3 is TGCAGCGTTGGGTTCGGAGGGACAGGGACAGATACGCAGTATTTT. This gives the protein CSVGFGGTGTDTQYF.

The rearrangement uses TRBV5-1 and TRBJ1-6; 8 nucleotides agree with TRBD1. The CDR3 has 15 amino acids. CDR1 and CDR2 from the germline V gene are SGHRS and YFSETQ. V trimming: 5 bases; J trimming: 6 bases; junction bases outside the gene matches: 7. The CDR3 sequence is CASRFGQGFNSPLHF. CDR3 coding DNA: TGCGCCAGCAGATTTGGACAGGGTTTTAATTCACCCCTCCACTTT.

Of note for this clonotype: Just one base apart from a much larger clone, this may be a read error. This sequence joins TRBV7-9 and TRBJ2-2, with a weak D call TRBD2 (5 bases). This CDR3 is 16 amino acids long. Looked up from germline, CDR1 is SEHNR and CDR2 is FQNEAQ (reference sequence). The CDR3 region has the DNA TGTGCCAGCAGCGCAAGCCGGACGGCGAACACCGGGGAGCTGATTTTT. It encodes CASSASRTANTGELIF.

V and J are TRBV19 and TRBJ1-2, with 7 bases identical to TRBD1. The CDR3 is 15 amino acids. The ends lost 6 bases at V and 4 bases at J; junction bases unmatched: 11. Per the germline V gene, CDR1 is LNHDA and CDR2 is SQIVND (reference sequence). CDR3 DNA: TGTGCCAGTAGCTCCGGGACAGCCAGTTCCTATGGCTACACCTTC. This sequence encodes CASSSGTASSYGYTF.

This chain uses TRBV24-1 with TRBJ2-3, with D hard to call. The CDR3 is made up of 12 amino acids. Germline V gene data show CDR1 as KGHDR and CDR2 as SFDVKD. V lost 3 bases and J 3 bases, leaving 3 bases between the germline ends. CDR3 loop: CATSDRTDTQYF. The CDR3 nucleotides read TGTGCCACCAGTGATAGGACAGATACGCAGTATTTT.

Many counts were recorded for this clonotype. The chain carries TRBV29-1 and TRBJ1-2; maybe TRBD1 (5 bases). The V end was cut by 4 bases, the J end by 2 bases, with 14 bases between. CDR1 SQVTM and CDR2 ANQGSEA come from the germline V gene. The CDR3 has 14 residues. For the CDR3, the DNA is TGCAGCGTTGCGCCGGCCGGGACCAACTATGGCTACACCTTC. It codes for CSVAPAGTNYGYTF.

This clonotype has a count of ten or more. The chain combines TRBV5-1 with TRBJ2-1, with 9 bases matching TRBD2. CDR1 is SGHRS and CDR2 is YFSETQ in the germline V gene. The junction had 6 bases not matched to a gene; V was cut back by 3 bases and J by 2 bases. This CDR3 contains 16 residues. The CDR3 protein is CASSSIAGVAYNEQFF. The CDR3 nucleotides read TGCGCCAGCAGCTCAATAGCGGGAGTGGCCTACAATGAGCAGTTCTTC.

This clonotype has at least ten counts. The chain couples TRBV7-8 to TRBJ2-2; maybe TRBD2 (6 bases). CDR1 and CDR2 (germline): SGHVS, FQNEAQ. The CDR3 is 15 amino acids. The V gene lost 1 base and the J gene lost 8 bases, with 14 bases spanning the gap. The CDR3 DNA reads TGTGCCAGCAGCTTAGTAGTAGTCGGGGGAGGGGAGCTGTTTTTT. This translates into CASSLVVVGGGELFF.

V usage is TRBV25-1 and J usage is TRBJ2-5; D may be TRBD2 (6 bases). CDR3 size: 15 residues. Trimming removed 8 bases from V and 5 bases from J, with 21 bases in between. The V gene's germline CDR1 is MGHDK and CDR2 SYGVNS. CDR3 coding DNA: TGTGCCAGCGGACCGCCTACCGGGGCGGGGGAGACCCAGTACTTC. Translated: CASGPPTGAGETQYF.

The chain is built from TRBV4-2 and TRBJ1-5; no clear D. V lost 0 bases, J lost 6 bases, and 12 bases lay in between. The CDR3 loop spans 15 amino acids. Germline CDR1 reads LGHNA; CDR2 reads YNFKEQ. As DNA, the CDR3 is TGTGCCAGCAGCCAAGAATGGGGAGGGAGTCAGCCCCAGCATTTT. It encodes CASSQEWGGSQPQHF.

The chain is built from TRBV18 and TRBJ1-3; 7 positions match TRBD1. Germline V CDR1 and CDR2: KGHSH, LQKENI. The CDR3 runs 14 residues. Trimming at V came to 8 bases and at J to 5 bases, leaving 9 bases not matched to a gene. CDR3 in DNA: TGTGCCAGCAGACCCGGACAGGACCGAAACACCATATATTTT. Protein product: CASRPGQDRNTIYF.

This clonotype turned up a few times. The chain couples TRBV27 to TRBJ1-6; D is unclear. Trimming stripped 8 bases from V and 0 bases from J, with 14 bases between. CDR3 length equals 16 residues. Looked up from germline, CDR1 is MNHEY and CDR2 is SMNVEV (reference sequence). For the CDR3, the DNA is TGTGCCAGCCGGAAGGGTGCGGGCTCCTATAATTCACCCCTCCACTTT. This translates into CASRKGAGSYNSPLHF.

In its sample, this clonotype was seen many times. The DNA of the CDR3 is TGTGCCAGCAGTCCCGGGACAGATCAAGAGACCCAGTACTTC. Translated: CASSPGTDQETQYF. V and J are TRBV6-5 and TRBJ2-5, with TRBD1 matching 7 bases. V was clipped by 5 bases and J by 2 bases; unmatched bases: 5. CDR1 and CDR2 (germline): MNHEY, SVGAGI. This CDR3 comprises 14 residues.

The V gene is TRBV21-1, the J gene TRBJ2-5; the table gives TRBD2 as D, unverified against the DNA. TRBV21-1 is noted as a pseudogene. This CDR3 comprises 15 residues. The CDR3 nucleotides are TGTGCCATCTATCGGAGGGATAATAAACAAGAGACCCAGTACTTC. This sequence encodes CAIYRRDNKQETQYF.

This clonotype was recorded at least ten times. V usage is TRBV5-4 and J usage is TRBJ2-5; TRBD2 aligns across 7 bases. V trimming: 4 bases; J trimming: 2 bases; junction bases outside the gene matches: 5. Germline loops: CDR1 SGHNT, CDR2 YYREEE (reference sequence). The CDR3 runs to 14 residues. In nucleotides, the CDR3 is TGTGCCAGCAGCCAGGTGGGGGGGCAAGAGACCCAGTACTTC. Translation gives CASSQVGGQETQYF.

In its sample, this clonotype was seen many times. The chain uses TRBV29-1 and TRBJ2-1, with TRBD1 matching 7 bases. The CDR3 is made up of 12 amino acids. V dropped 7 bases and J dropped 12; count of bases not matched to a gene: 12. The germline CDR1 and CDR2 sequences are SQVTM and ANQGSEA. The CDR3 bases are TGCAGCGGGGACCGAGGACAGGAGGTGCAGTTCTTC. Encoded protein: CSGDRGQEVQFF.

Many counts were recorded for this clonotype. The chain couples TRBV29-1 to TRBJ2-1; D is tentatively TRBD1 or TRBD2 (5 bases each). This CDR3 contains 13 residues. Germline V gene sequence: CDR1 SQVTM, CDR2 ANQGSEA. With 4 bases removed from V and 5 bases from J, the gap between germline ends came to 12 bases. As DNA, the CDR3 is TGCAGCGTTGCGTGGGACCAGAACAATGAGCAGTTCTTC. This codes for CSVAWDQNNEQFF.

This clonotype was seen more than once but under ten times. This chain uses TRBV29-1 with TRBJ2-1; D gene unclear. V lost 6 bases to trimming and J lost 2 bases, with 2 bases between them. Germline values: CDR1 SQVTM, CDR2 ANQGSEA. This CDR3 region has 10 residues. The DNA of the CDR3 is TGCAGCGTCACCTACAATGAGCAGTTCTTC. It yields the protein CSVTYNEQFF.

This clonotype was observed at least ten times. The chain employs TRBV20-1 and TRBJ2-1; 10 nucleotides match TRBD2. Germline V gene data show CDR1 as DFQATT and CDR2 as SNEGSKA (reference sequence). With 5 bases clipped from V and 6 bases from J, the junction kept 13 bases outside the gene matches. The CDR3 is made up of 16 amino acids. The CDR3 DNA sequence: TGCAGTGCTTATCGCCTCCAAAGCGGGAGGGGCAATGAGCAGTTCTTC. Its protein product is CSAYRLQSGRGNEQFF.

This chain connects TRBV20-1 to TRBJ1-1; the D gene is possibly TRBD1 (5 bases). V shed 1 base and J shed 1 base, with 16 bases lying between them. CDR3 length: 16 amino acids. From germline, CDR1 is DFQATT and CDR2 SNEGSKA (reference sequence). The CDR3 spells CSARGITGTPNTEAFF. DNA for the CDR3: TGCAGTGCTAGAGGAATAACAGGTACCCCGAACACTGAAGCTTTCTTT.

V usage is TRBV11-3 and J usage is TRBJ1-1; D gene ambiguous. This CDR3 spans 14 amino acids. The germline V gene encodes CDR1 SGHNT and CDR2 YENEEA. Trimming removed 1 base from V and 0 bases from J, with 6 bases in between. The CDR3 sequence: CASSLGAMNTEAFF. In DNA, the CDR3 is TGTGCCAGCAGCTTAGGGGCCATGAACACTGAAGCTTTCTTT.

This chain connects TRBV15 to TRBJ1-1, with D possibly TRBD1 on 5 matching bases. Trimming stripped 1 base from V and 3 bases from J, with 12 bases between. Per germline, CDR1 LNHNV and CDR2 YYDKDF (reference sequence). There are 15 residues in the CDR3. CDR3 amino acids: CATSRAAGSDTEAFF. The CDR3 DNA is TGTGCCACCAGCAGAGCAGCAGGGTCGGACACTGAAGCTTTCTTT. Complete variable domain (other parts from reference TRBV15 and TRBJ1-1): DAMVIQNPRYQVTQFGKPVTLSCSQTLNHNVMYWYQQKSSQAPKLLFHYYDKDFNNEADTPDNFQSRRPNTSFCFLDIRSPGLGDTAMYLCATSRAAGSDTEAFFGQGTRLTVV.